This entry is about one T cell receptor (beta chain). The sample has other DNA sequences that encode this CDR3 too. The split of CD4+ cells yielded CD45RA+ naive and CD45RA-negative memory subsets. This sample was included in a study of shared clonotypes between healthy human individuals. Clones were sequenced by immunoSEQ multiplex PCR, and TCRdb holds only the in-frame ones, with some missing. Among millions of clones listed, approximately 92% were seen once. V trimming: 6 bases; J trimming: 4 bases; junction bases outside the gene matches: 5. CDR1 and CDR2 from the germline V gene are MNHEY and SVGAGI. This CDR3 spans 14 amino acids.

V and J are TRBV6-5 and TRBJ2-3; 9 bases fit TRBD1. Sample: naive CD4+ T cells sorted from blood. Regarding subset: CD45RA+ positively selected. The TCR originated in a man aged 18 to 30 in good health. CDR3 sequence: CASRPTGGSDTQYF. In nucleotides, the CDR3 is TGTGCCAGCAGGCCGACAGGGGGGTCAGATACGCAGTATTTT.